The rows below give T cell receptor beta chains drawn from one sample of a study of Ad26.COV2.S vaccination and SARS-CoV-2 variants. Using immunoSEQ multiplex PCR, the repertoire was profiled, and TCRdb retains in-frame clones only, with some absent. The sample shows around 450,000 clones, more than 75% of them seen only once. The specimen was peripheral blood, collected in a trial of Ad26.COV2.S vaccine versus placebo. These receptors came from a person aged 18-60 years who received the Ad26.COV2.S COVID-19 vaccine or a placebo. The CDR3 runs from the conserved cysteine through the conserved F or W. The order of the fields is CDR3 length, V gene, D gene, clone size, CDR3 protein. D genes are given only for firm matches. Clone size is given for some rows only: seen once, a few or many times, or a class if the clone is expanded.

len: 13; v_gene: TRBV27; d_gene: -; abundance: -; CDR3aa: CASSLGQVREQYF
len: 14; v_gene: TRBV4-1; d_gene: -; abundance: once; CDR3aa: CASSPDSTYNEQFF
len: 14; v_gene: TRBV19; d_gene: TRBD1; abundance: -; CDR3aa: CASRDTTGISEQYF
len: 14; v_gene: TRBV27; d_gene: -; abundance: -; CDR3aa: CASSLTRVNQPQHF
len: 14; v_gene: TRBV30; d_gene: TRBD1; abundance: -; CDR3aa: CAWSGGQGENTIYF
len: 15; v_gene: TRBV19; d_gene: TRBD1; abundance: -; CDR3aa: CASSTVGQGGGELFF
len: 13; v_gene: TRBV24-1; d_gene: TRBD2; abundance: once; CDR3aa: CATRPREGYEQYF
len: 15; v_gene: TRBV28; d_gene: -; abundance: -; CDR3aa: CASSLSLATNEKLFF
len: 16; v_gene: TRBV6-2/TRBV6-3; d_gene: TRBD1; abundance: -; CDR3aa: CASSYPTGTGEDEQYF
len: 15; v_gene: TRBV6-2/TRBV6-3; d_gene: -; abundance: -; CDR3aa: CASSGSRDGYREQYF
len: 15; v_gene: TRBV4-2; d_gene: -; abundance: -; CDR3aa: CASSQDPTDTDTQYF
len: 15; v_gene: TRBV5-4; d_gene: -; abundance: once; CDR3aa: CASSSDPGYDQPQHF
len: 18; v_gene: TRBV28; d_gene: -; abundance: -; CDR3aa: CASSLVSKVAYGANVLTF
len: 12; v_gene: TRBV11-3; d_gene: -; abundance: -; CDR3aa: CASSLGAGELFF
len: 15; v_gene: TRBV7-8; d_gene: -; abundance: -; CDR3aa: CASSLTGQTNQPQHF
len: 17; v_gene: TRBV28; d_gene: -; abundance: once; CDR3aa: CASSFRGGSLSNQPQHF
len: 15; v_gene: TRBV7-2; d_gene: -; abundance: -; CDR3aa: CASSTTGFSTDTQYF
len: 13; v_gene: TRBV4-3; d_gene: -; abundance: -; CDR3aa: CASSQTGGSPLHF
len: 17; v_gene: TRBV4-3; d_gene: TRBD2; abundance: -; CDR3aa: CASSQEGLAGGVHEQFF
len: 16; v_gene: TRBV28; d_gene: TRBD2; abundance: -; CDR3aa: CASNRRASGGKDTQYF
len: 16; v_gene: TRBV19; d_gene: -; abundance: -; CDR3aa: CASSKPGGPGAGELFF
len: 13; v_gene: TRBV5-8; d_gene: TRBD1; abundance: few; CDR3aa: CASSYDRGGEQYF
len: 14; v_gene: TRBV5-1; d_gene: -; abundance: -; CDR3aa: CASSLAGQQETQYF
len: 15; v_gene: TRBV23-1; d_gene: -; abundance: -; CDR3aa: CASSPPQGSLRERYF
len: 16; v_gene: TRBV19; d_gene: TRBD1; abundance: -; CDR3aa: CASSISRQGGNSPLHF
len: 16; v_gene: TRBV21-1; d_gene: -; abundance: -; CDR3aa: CASSKGCQAVRNEQYF
len: 14; v_gene: TRBV7-9; d_gene: -; abundance: -; CDR3aa: CASSDPGQYAEQFF
len: 13; v_gene: TRBV5-1; d_gene: -; abundance: -; CDR3aa: CASSWDSNQPQHF
len: 17; v_gene: TRBV19; d_gene: -; abundance: -; CDR3aa: CASSIQHPSYSNQPQHF
len: 16; v_gene: TRBV7-3; d_gene: -; abundance: -; CDR3aa: CASSLRKGGSYNEQFF
len: 16; v_gene: TRBV6-5; d_gene: -; abundance: -; CDR3aa: CASSYSGSQRGNEQFF
len: 16; v_gene: TRBV7-8; d_gene: -; abundance: -; CDR3aa: CASSPLSGQNNQPQHF
len: 16; v_gene: TRBV5-5; d_gene: TRBD2; abundance: -; CDR3aa: CASSLGWLAGTYEQYF
len: 17; v_gene: TRBV5-1; d_gene: -; abundance: -; CDR3aa: CASSFDLRTEGAGELFF
len: 13; v_gene: TRBV28; d_gene: -; abundance: -; CDR3aa: CASSFLRGYEQYF
len: 13; v_gene: TRBV6-5; d_gene: -; abundance: -; CDR3aa: CASSPGGGQPQHF
len: 14; v_gene: TRBV2; d_gene: -; abundance: -; CDR3aa: CASDSPGQNQPQHF
len: 14; v_gene: TRBV29-1; d_gene: -; abundance: -; CDR3aa: CSGRGSKGGETQYF
len: 11; v_gene: TRBV6-1; d_gene: -; abundance: -; CDR3aa: CASSDRSEAFF
len: 13; v_gene: TRBV5-1; d_gene: -; abundance: -; CDR3aa: CASSLGLRFGYTF
len: 14; v_gene: TRBV3-1/TRBV3-2; d_gene: TRBD1; abundance: -; CDR3aa: CASSQSGTDETQYF
len: 15; v_gene: TRBV19; d_gene: -; abundance: -; CDR3aa: CASSIPQILSYEQYF
len: 14; v_gene: TRBV5-1; d_gene: -; abundance: -; CDR3aa: CASSLEGGGEKLFF
len: 13; v_gene: TRBV10-2; d_gene: -; abundance: -; CDR3aa: CASTNRRNTEAFF
len: 15; v_gene: TRBV11-2; d_gene: -; abundance: -; CDR3aa: CATRRGGHSYNEQFF
len: 15; v_gene: TRBV15; d_gene: -; abundance: once; CDR3aa: CATSRDVAGDNEQFF
len: 16; v_gene: TRBV7-3; d_gene: -; abundance: -; CDR3aa: CASSSRHKGPQETQYF
len: 17; v_gene: TRBV19; d_gene: -; abundance: -; CDR3aa: CASSPRAGVGSGNTIYF
len: 15; v_gene: TRBV13; d_gene: -; abundance: -; CDR3aa: CASSLVGVGTYEQYF
len: 16; v_gene: TRBV7-2; d_gene: -; abundance: -; CDR3aa: CASSLARRGPGGEQYF
len: 14; v_gene: TRBV7-2; d_gene: TRBD1; abundance: -; CDR3aa: CASSLAGQLYGYTF
len: 15; v_gene: TRBV4-1; d_gene: -; abundance: -; CDR3aa: CASSQIQGTQETQYF
len: 13; v_gene: TRBV9; d_gene: -; abundance: -; CDR3aa: CASSVDWWETQYF
len: 14; v_gene: TRBV19; d_gene: -; abundance: -; CDR3aa: CASSILVQGGEQFF
len: 17; v_gene: TRBV7-9; d_gene: TRBD1; abundance: -; CDR3aa: CASSSPPGQGSNNEQFF
len: 16; v_gene: TRBV11-1; d_gene: TRBD1; abundance: -; CDR3aa: CASSLVDRGRQETQYF
len: 16; v_gene: TRBV21-1; d_gene: -; abundance: -; CDR3aa: CASSKGGRGANYGYTF
len: 15; v_gene: TRBV28; d_gene: -; abundance: -; CDR3aa: CASSLTTGRQETQYF
len: 15; v_gene: TRBV4-3; d_gene: -; abundance: -; CDR3aa: CASSQEIDGNQPQHF
len: 15; v_gene: TRBV13; d_gene: -; abundance: -; CDR3aa: CASSSTGRGANVLTF